The 16 T cell receptor beta chains below were found in one sample sequenced in a study of shared clonotypes between healthy human individuals (dated by TCRdb to the early 2020s). The library was built by means of the immunoSEQ multiplex PCR assay. TCRdb took this table from immuneACCESS and kept in-frame rearrangements with V and J called. Such tables lack part of the clones; where checked against another copy, unresolved V genes explain under half of the gap, and the rest is unexplained. Here the sample has 400,000 to 600,000 clones; 70% to 80% occur a single time. The ten most abundant clones make up 13% of the sample. Sample: PBMCs. The receptors derive from a woman aged 40 to 50 in good health. Some clones in this sample may be carry-over from other donors' samples.

The genes are TRBV10-3 and TRBJ2-5, with TRBD1 matching 9 bases. Per the germline V gene, CDR1 is ENHRY and CDR2 is SYGVKD. V was clipped by 8 bases and J by 5 bases; unmatched bases: 12. The length of the CDR3 is 15 residues. The CDR3 here is CAIGPGGQGIETQYF. In DNA, the CDR3 is TGTGCCATCGGGCCAGGGGGACAGGGAATCGAGACCCAGTACTTC.

The V gene is TRBV4-1, the J gene TRBJ1-1, with D uncertain. Trimming cost V 3 bases and J 3 bases, with 14 bases left between them. There are 15 residues in the CDR3. Germline V lookup: CDR1 MGHRA, CDR2 YSYEKL. The CDR3 sequence: CASSHPGRVDTEAFF. CDR3 DNA: TGCGCCAGCAGCCATCCGGGGAGGGTGGACACTGAAGCTTTCTTT.

The chain combines TRBV7-3 with TRBJ2-1, with 7 bases matching TRBD2. The V gene's germline CDR1 is SGHTA and CDR2 FQGTGA. This CDR3 is built from 15 residues. V dropped 1 base and J dropped 6; count of bases not matched to a gene: 6. In nucleotides, the CDR3 is TGTGCCAGCAGCTTAAGCGGGACTACCTCCAATGAGCAGTTCTTC. Translation: CASSLSGTTSNEQFF.

The V and J genes are TRBV18 and TRBJ2-7; D unresolved. CDR1 and CDR2 (germline): KGHSH, LQKENI. V gave up 3 bases and J gave up 2 bases, with 11 bases separating them. The CDR3 has 14 amino acids. CDR3 amino acids: CASSPSSGAYEQYF. The CDR3 nucleotides read TGTGCCAGCTCACCGTCTTCCGGCGCCTACGAGCAGTACTTC.

Only one count was recorded for this clone. CDR3 in amino acids: CASSLVGRADNQPQHF. The DNA for the CDR3 is TGTGCCAGCAGCTTAGTCGGCAGGGCAGACAATCAGCCCCAGCATTTT. The chain couples TRBV7-8 to TRBJ1-5, with D possibly being TRBD1 (5 bases). Germline V gene sequence: CDR1 SGHVS, CDR2 FQNEAQ. CDR3 length: 16 amino acids. With 1 base removed from V and 3 bases from J, the gap between germline ends came to 13 bases. The entire variable domain, with the rest obtained from reference TRBV7-8 and TRBJ1-5, is as follows: GAGVSQSPRYKVAKRGQDVALRCDPISGHVSLFWYQQALGQGPEFLTYFQNEAQLDKSGLPSDRFFAERPEGSVSTLKIQRTQQEDSAVYLCASSLVGRADNQPQHFGDGTRLSIL.

This clone was detected only once. V usage is TRBV12-5 and J usage is TRBJ1-5; no reliable D call. Germline CDR1 LGHNT, CDR2 FRNRAP. This CDR3 comprises 14 residues. With 9 bases removed from V and 0 bases from J, the gap between germline ends came to 12 bases. This chain's CDR3 is CARWEGGSNQPQHF. CDR3 DNA sequence: TGTGCTAGATGGGAGGGAGGTAGCAATCAGCCCCAGCATTTT.

The V and J genes are TRBV10-3 and TRBJ1-3; 7 positions match TRBD1. CDR1 is ENHRY, CDR2 SYGVKD, per germline. V lost 4 bases and J lost 0; bases outside the gene matches: 6. The CDR3 length is 16 residues. The CDR3 here is CAISGRQGPSGNTIYF. DNA of the CDR3: TGTGCCATCAGTGGGAGACAGGGTCCCTCTGGAAACACCATATATTTT.

The chain links TRBV19 to TRBJ2-1; either TRBD1 or TRBD2 may fit D (5 bases each). The germline V and J ends were trimmed by 6 bases and 9 bases, with 12 bases remaining between them. The germline gives CDR1 LNHDA, CDR2 SQIVND (reference sequence). This CDR3 has 12 amino acids. CDR3 region: CASSTGTVEQFF. For the CDR3, the DNA is TGTGCCAGTAGCACCGGGACGGTTGAGCAGTTCTTC.

V is TRBV15 and J is TRBJ2-5; 12 bases are shared with TRBD2. The V gene end was trimmed by 2 bases and the J gene end by 5 bases; junction bases not matched to a gene: 9. CDR1 is LNHNV and CDR2 is YYDKDF in the germline V gene (reference sequence). There are 17 residues in the CDR3. The CDR3, as DNA: TGTGCCACCAGCAGAACTCCGACTAGCGGGGGCCTGGAGACCCAGTACTTC. Translated, it gives CATSRTPTSGGLETQYF.

For this clone: With only one base between it and a far larger clone, this is likely a read error. Additional DNA sequences in this sample encode the identical CDR3. This chain links TRBV2 with TRBJ1-5; no definite D call. Germline V gene sequence: CDR1 SNHLY, CDR2 FYNNEI. This CDR3 spans 15 amino acids. The V gene lost 1 base and the J gene lost 0 bases, with 7 bases spanning the gap. The CDR3 DNA reads as TGTGCCAGCAGTGAAGGAGGATTTAGCAATCAGCCCCAGCATTTT. Translated: CASSEGGFSNQPQHF.

The table lists this clone with many counts. The chain is built from TRBV19 and TRBJ1-2; D unclear. CDR3 size: 12 residues. The germline V and J ends were trimmed by 6 bases and 6 bases, with 11 bases remaining between them. The germline gives CDR1 LNHDA, CDR2 SQIVND (reference sequence). CDR3 DNA: TGTGCCAGTAGGGCAGCCCTACATGGCTACACCTTC. Residues: CASRAALHGYTF.

V is TRBV7-9 and J is TRBJ1-1; the D is unclear. Germline loops: CDR1 SEHNR, CDR2 FQNEAQ (reference sequence). CDR3 length: 13 residues. V lost 3 bases to trimming and J lost 2 bases, with 7 bases between them. The CDR3, as DNA: TGTGCCAGCAGCTTGGATGCTAACACTGAAGCTTTCTTT. This codes for CASSLDANTEAFF.

This chain connects TRBV18 to TRBJ2-3, with TRBD2 matching 7 bases. The CDR3 has 14 amino acids. The germline gives CDR1 KGHSH, CDR2 LQKENI. V lost 1 base, J lost 4 bases, and 2 bases stayed unmatched. CDR3 nucleotides: TGTGCCAGCTCACCACGGGCGGGAGCAGATACGCAGTATTTT. Translating gives CASSPRAGADTQYF.

The chain is built from TRBV4-1 and TRBJ1-1; no clear D. The germline V gene has CDR1 MGHRA and CDR2 YSYEKL. The CDR3 is 12 amino acids. V lost 1 base, J lost 12 bases, and 12 bases lay in between. The CDR3 here is CASSQASLRTFF. As DNA, the CDR3 is TGCGCCAGCAGCCAAGCTAGCCTGAGGACTTTCTTT.

This clone was seen a single time. The V and J genes are TRBV9 and TRBJ1-2; D may be TRBD1 (6 bases). Germline CDR1 SGDLS, CDR2 YYNGEE. V lost 5 bases to trimming and J lost 6 bases, with 14 bases between them. This CDR3 region has 13 residues. CDR3 in amino acids: CASRKQGLDGYTF. In DNA, the CDR3 is TGTGCCAGCAGAAAACAGGGCTTGGATGGCTACACCTTC.

This clone has ten or more counts. Distinct nucleotide sequences in the sample also encode this CDR3. The chain has TRBV29-1 and TRBJ2-1; 7 nucleotides match TRBD2. Losses at the gene ends were 7 bases for V and 2 bases for J; bases not matched to a gene: 11. This CDR3 is 15 amino acids long. Germline CDR1 SQVTM, CDR2 ANQGSEA. CDR3 amino acids: CSGRGRGLTYNEQFF. The CDR3 DNA reads as TGCAGCGGCCGTGGTAGGGGACTAACCTACAATGAGCAGTTCTTC.